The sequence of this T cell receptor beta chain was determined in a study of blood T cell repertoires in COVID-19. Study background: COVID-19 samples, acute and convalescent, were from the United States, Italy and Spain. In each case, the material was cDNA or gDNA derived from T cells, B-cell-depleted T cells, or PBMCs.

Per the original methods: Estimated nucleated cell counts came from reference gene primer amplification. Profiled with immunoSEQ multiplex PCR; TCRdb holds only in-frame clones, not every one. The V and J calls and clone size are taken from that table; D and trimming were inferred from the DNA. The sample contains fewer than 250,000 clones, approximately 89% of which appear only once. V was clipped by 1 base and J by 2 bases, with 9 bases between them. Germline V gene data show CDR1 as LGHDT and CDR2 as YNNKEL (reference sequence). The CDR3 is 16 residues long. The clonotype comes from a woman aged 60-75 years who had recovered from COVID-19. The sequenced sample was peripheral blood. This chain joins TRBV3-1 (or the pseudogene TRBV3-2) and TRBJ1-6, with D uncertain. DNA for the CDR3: TGTGCCAGCAGCCAAGTTTCAGGCCCCTATAATTCACCCCTCCACTTT. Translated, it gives CASSQVSGPYNSPLHF.